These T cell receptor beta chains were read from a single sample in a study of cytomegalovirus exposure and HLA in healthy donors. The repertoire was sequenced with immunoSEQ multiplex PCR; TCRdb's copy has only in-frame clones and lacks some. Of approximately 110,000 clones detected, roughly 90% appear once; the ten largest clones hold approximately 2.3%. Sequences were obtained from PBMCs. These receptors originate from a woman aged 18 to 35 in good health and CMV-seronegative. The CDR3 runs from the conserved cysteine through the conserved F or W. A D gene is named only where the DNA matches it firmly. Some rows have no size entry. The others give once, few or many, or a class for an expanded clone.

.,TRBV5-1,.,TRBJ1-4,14,TGCGCCAGCAGCCTACTAGGGTTGGGGGAAAAACTGTTTTTT,CASSLLGLGEKLFF
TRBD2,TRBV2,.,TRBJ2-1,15,TGTGCCAGCAGGGGAGGGGAGCGGGAGTCGGGGGAGCAGTTCTTC,CASRGGERESGEQFF
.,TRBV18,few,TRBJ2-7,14,TGTGCCAGCTCACCGATACACCCTCCCTACGAGCAGTACTTC,CASSPIHPPYEQYF
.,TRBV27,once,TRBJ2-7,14,TGTGCCAGCAGTTTCGCCAGGGTCTCCTACGAGCAGTACTTC,CASSFARVSYEQYF
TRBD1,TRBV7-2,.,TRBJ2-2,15,TGTGCCAGCAGCCCACAACAGGGGGCAATCGGGGAGCTGTTTTTT,CASSPQQGAIGELFF
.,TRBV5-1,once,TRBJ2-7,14,TGCGCCAGCAGCTTGGCACCGGGGACCTACGAGCAGTACTTC,CASSLAPGTYEQYF
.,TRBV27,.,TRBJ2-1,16,TGTGCCAGCAGTTCCACGACAGCTTTGTCCTACAATGAGCAGTTCTTC,CASSSTTALSYNEQFF
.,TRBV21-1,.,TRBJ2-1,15,TGTGCCAGCCGAGACAGGGAGGTAATCCAATATGAGCAGTTCTTC,CASRDREVIQYEQFF
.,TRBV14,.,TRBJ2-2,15,TGTGCCAGCAGCCAATTAGGACTGATTACCGGGGAGCTGTTTTTT,CASSQLGLITGELFF
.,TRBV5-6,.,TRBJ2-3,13,TGTGCCAGCCGTCTCCCAGCGGCAGATACGCAGTATTTT,CASRLPAADTQYF
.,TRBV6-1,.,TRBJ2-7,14,TGTGCCTCCCCAGGAGGGACCCTTAGGGACGAGCAGTACTTC,CASPGGTLRDEQYF
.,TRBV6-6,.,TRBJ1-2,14,TGTGCCAGCAGTTACTACGGACAGTCCCAGGGCTACACCTTC,CASSYYGQSQGYTF
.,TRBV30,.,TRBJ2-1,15,TGTGCCTGGAGTGTATTATTTCCGTCCTACAATGAGCAGTTCTTC,CAWSVLFPSYNEQFF